The entry that follows covers one TCR beta chain sequence. This CDR3 region has 15 residues. Germline loops: CDR1 LNHDA, CDR2 SQIVND (reference sequence). The germline V and J ends were trimmed by 3 bases and 4 bases, with 16 bases remaining between them. These data belong to a study of early stage breast cancer tumors. Profiling relied on immunoSEQ multiplex PCR, and the TCRdb table lists in-frame clones only, not all of them. The sample has about 28,000 clones, less than 85% seen once. The chain links TRBV19 to TRBJ2-7, with D perhaps TRBD2 (6 bases). This receptor was taken from a person aged 55 to 70 with breast cancer. Sequencing was performed on blood. The CDR3 nucleotides read TGTGCCAGTAGTATGTATGGGCAGGCGGGGTACGAGCAGTACTTC. Protein product: CASSMYGQAGYEQYF.